The sequence of this T cell receptor beta chain was determined in a study of preoperative IRX-2 immunotherapy in early breast cancer. Treatment of the sample: preoperative locoregional IRX-2 cytokine immunotherapy. This phase Ib study tested locoregional IRX-2 cytokine immunotherapy given before surgery. Method: immunoSEQ multiplex PCR; TCRdb's copy keeps in-frame clones and lacks some. The sample contains approximately 100,000 clones, around 86% of which appear only once. This clone was seen a few times. The CDR3 consists of 15 residues. Looked up from germline, CDR1 is MNHGY and CDR2 is SAAAGT. The germline V and J ends were trimmed by 7 bases and 0 bases, with 13 bases remaining between them.

The specimen was tumor tissue, collected after IRX-2 immunotherapy. The V call is TRBV6-8, the J call TRBJ2-1; D ambiguous. The clonotype comes from a human donor with breast cancer. This CDR3 is CASNTGQVSYNEQFF. For the CDR3, the DNA is TGTGCCAGCAACACCGGTCAGGTCTCCTACAATGAGCAGTTCTTC.